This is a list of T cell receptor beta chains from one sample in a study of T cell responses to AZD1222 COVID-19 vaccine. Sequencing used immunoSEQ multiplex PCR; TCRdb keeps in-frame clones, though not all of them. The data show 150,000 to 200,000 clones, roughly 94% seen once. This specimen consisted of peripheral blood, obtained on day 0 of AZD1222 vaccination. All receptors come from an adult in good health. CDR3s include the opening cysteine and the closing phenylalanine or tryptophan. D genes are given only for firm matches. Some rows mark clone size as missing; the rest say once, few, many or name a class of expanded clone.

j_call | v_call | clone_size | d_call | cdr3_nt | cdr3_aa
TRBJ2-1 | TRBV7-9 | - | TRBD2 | TGTGCCAGCAGCTCACTACTGGCGGGAGCTTTACGGGGTCAGTTCTTC | CASSSLLAGALRGQFF
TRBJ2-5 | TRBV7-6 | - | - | TGTGCCAGCAGCTTAGGGGCCCAAGAGACCCAGTACTTC | CASSLGAQETQYF
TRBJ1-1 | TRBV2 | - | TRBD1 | TGTGCCAGCAGTGACGGCAGGGGGGTCACTGAAGCTTTCTTT | CASSDGRGVTEAFF
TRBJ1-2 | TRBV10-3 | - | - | TGTGCCATCAGTGTACAAGGAGACGGCTACACCTTC | CAISVQGDGYTF
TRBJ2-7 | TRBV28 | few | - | TGTGCCAGCAGAACGAACGGCGGTTCCTACGAGCAGTACTTC | CASRTNGGSYEQYF
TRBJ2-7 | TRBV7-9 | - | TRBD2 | TGTGCCAGCAGCCCCCCGGGACTAGCGGGCTCCTACGAGCAGTACTTC | CASSPPGLAGSYEQYF
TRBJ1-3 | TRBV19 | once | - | TGTGCCAGTAGTATCGGGACGGGAAACACCATATATTTT | CASSIGTGNTIYF
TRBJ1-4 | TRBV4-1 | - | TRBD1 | TGCGCCAGCAGCCACACAACGGACAGGGTGTTTGAAAAACTGTTTTTT | CASSHTTDRVFEKLFF
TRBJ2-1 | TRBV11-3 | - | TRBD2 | TGTGCCAGCAGCTTGGGTAGCGGGAGCTCCTACAATGAGCAGTTCTTC | CASSLGSGSSYNEQFF
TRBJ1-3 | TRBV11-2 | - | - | TGTGCCAGCAGCCCAGACTTCTACTCTGGAAACACCATATATTTT | CASSPDFYSGNTIYF
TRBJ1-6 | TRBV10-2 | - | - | TGCGCCAGCAGTGAGAGGGGGGGGCAGGCACCCCTCCACTTT | CASSERGGQAPLHF
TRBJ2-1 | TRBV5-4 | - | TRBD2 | TGTGCCAGCAGCGCCGGGACTAACTCCTACAATGAGCAGTTCTTC | CASSAGTNSYNEQFF
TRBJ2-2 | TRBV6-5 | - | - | TGTGCCAGCAGTTACAAGGCAACCGGGGAGCTGTTTTTT | CASSYKATGELFF
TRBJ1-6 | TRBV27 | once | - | TGTGCCAGCAGTTTATCAATCCAGGAACCTACCTCTTATTATAATTCACCCCTCCACTTT | CASSLSIQEPTSYYNSPLHF
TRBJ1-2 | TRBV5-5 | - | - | TGTGCCAGCAGCTCCTTTTCCCGTAGTGACGCCTTC | CASSSFSRSDAF
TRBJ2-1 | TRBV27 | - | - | TGTGCCAGCAGTCCGACCGAGTATGAGCAGTTCTTC | CASSPTEYEQFF
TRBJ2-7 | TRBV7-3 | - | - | TGTGCCAGCAGCTTAGGTAGCATCGAGACACAGTACTTC | CASSLGSIETQYF
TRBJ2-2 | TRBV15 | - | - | TGTGCCACCAGCCCGAGGGCGGGGACGAACACCGGGGAGCTGTTTTTT | CATSPRAGTNTGELFF
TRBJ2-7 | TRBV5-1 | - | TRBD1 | TGCGCCAGCAGTTCCGGGACAGATGCCTACGAGCAGTACTTC | CASSSGTDAYEQYF
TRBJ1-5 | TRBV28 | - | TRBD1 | TGTGCCAGCAGTCCCGCAGGGGGGCGGAATCAGCCCCAGCATTTT | CASSPAGGRNQPQHF
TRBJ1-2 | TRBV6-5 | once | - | TGTGCCAGCACCCGCTCCGGACAGCCCAACTATGGCTACACCTTC | CASTRSGQPNYGYTF
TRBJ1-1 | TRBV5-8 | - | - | TGTGCCAGCACCTCCCCGGGACTTACGAACACTGAAGCTTTCTTT | CASTSPGLTNTEAFF
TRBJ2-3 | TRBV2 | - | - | TGTGCCAGCAGCTACTCTGTTCGCCCAACAGGTGCAGATACGCAGTATTTT | CASSYSVRPTGADTQYF
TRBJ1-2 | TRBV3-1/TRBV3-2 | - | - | TGTGCCAGCAGCCAAGGAGCCCTTTTAGCTAACTATGGCTACACCTTC | CASSQGALLANYGYTF
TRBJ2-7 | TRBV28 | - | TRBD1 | TGTGCCAGCAGTTCTTTGGGACGATGGGGGACAGGGGGCAATTTGAACTACGAGCAGTACTTC | CASSSLGRWGTGGNLNYEQYF
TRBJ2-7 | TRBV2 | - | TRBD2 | TGTGCCAGCAGAAGACTAGCGGGAGATGGGGAGCAGTACTTC | CASRRLAGDGEQYF
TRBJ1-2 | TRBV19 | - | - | TGTGCCAGTAGTTGGGGCATTTCTAACTATGGCTACACCTTC | CASSWGISNYGYTF
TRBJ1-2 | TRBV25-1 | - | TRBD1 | TGTGCCAGCAGTGAACAGGGGGGGAACTATGGCTACACCTTC | CASSEQGGNYGYTF
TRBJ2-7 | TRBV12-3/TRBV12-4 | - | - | TGTGCCAGCAGTTTGGGCAGCGAGCAGTACTTC | CASSLGSEQYF
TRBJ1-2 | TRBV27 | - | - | TGTGCCAGCAGTTTGAGTGGGGGACCTAACTATGGCTACACCTTC | CASSLSGGPNYGYTF
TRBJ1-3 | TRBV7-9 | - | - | TGTGCCAGCAGTCCCACCTCGGGGTTAGCTGGAAACACCATATATTTT | CASSPTSGLAGNTIYF
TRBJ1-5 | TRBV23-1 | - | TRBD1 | TGCGCCAGCAGTCGCTTACCGGGACAGACTAATCAGCCCCAGCATTTT | CASSRLPGQTNQPQHF
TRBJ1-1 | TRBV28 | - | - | TGTGCCAGCAGTTTCGGGGGCACCATGAACACTGAAGCTTTCTTT | CASSFGGTMNTEAFF
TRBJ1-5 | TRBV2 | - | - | TGTGCCAGCAGTGAAGTCAGGGGAATAGATCAGCCCCAGCATTTT | CASSEVRGIDQPQHF
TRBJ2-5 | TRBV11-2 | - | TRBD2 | TGTGCCAGCAGCTTTTCCACCATAGCGGGAGTTATAGAGACCCAGTACTTC | CASSFSTIAGVIETQYF
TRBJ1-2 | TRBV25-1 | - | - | TGTGCCAGCAGTGACCTGGGGGGGTTGGGAGGCTACACCTTC | CASSDLGGLGGYTF
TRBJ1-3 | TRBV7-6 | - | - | TGTGCCAGCAGCTTAGGATATCCCAGGGCTGGAAACACCATATATTTT | CASSLGYPRAGNTIYF
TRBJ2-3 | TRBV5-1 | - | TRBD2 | TGCGCCAGCTCAAGCGGGAGTGAGACAGATACGCAGTATTTT | CASSSGSETDTQYF
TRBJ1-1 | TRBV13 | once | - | TGTGCCAGCAGCTGGCTTGGGGCGTTAAGGGGAACTTTCTTT | CASSWLGALRGTFF
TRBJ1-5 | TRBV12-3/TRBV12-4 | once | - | TGTGCCAGCAGTTTAACCGCGGATCAGCCCCAGCATTTT | CASSLTADQPQHF
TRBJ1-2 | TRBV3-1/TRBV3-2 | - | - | TGTGCCAGCAGCCAAGCGATACGTGACTACCGGGATGGCTACACCTTC | CASSQAIRDYRDGYTF
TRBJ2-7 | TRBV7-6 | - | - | TGTGCCAGCAGCCCCCTGGGGGGCGCCTACGAGCAGTACTTC | CASSPLGGAYEQYF
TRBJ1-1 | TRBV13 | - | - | TGTGCCAGCACCTATGGGCCGAACACTGAAGCTTTCTTT | CASTYGPNTEAFF
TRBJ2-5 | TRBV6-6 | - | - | TGTGCCAGCAGGGGACCGACGAGGGAGACCCAGTACTTC | CASRGPTRETQYF
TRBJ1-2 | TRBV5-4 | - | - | TGTGCCAGCAGCTTGGTAGATTCCGGCTCCTACACCTTC | CASSLVDSGSYTF
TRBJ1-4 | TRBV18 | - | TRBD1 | TGTGCCAGCTCTAAGGGGGCCTGGAAAAAACTGTTTTTT | CASSKGAWKKLFF
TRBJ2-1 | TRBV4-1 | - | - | TGCGCCAGCAGCCAAGAAGACAGAGAAAACAATGAGCAGTTCTTC | CASSQEDRENNEQFF
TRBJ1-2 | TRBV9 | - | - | TGTGCCAGCAGCGTAGCTCGGGCCCCAAGCTACACCTTC | CASSVARAPSYTF
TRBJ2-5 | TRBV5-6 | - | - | TGTGCCACCGAATCGACAGGACGGAAAGAGACCCAGTACTTC | CATESTGRKETQYF
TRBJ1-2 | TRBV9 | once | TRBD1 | TGTGCCAGCAGGGGTGCCCAGGGGGGATTTAACTATGGCTACACCTTC | CASRGAQGGFNYGYTF
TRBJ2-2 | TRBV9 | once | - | TGTGCCAGCAGCGTAGCCGGGAGTTTGGGGACCGGGGAGCTGTTTTTT | CASSVAGSLGTGELFF
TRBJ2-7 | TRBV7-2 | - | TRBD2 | TGTGCCAGCAGCTTGACTAGCGGGGTTACCTACGAGCAGTACTTC | CASSLTSGVTYEQYF
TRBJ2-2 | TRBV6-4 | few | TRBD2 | TGTGCCAGCAGTGAGGGGGGGGACACCGGGGAGCTGTTTTTT | CASSEGGDTGELFF
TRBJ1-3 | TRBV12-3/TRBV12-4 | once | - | TGTGCCAGCAGTCCGGACTCTGGGACCATATATTTT | CASSPDSGTIYF
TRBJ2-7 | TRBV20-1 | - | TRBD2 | TGCAGTGCTAGTCTGGTGGTGGGACTAGTCGACAAAGGCGTGCAGTACTTC | CSASLVVGLVDKGVQYF
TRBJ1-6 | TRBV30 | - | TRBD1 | TGTGCCTGGACCCCGGACAGGCCTACCTATAATTCACCCCTCCACTTT | CAWTPDRPTYNSPLHF
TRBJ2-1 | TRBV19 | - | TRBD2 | TGTGCCAGCAAACGGGAGGGCCGATTGGATGAGCAGTTCTTC | CASKREGRLDEQFF
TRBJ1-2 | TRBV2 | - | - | TGTGCCAGCAGTGGAGGGGGTCCCTACGGCTACACCTTC | CASSGGGPYGYTF
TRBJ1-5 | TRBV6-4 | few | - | TGTGCCAGCAGTGAGGGGAGCAATCAGCCCCAGCATTTT | CASSEGSNQPQHF